One sample yielded the 24 T cell receptor beta chains listed below, sequenced in a study of beta chain features in type 1 diabetes. The authors reverse transcribed all of the isolated RNA, so sequencing captured expressed TCRB transcripts. TCRdb's copy holds only in-frame clones and misses some; the assay was immunoSEQ multiplex PCR. The table has more than 150,000 clones, 11% seen once; the top ten hold approximately 2%. The sequenced sample consisted of central memory CD4+ T cells from blood. All receptors come from a man aged 18 to 35 in good health.

The genes are TRBV5-1 and TRBJ2-3; a possible D gene is TRBD2 (5 bases). This CDR3 is 15 amino acids long. Germline V CDR1 and CDR2: SGHRS, YFSETQ. Trimming took off 1 base at V and 0 bases at J, with 9 bases between the two ends. CDR3 sequence: CASSLSGMSTDTQYF. The CDR3 DNA sequence: TGCGCCAGCAGCTTGTCGGGGATGAGCACAGATACGCAGTATTTT.

As to this clone: Other DNA sequences within the sample encode an identical CDR3. V is TRBV15 and J is TRBJ1-2; TRBD1 might be the D (5 bases). The CDR3 has 12 residues. Germline CDR1 and CDR2: LNHNV and YYDKDF (reference sequence). V was trimmed by 3 bases and J by 5 bases, leaving 7 bases between them. CDR3 protein: CATSSPGYGYTF. The CDR3 coding sequence is TGTGCCACCAGCAGTCCAGGGTATGGCTACACCTTC. The whole variable domain, filled in from reference TRBV15 and TRBJ1-2, reads DAMVIQNPRYQVTQFGKPVTLSCSQTLNHNVMYWYQQKSSQAPKLLFHYYDKDFNNEADTPDNFQSRRPNTSFCFLDIRSPGLGDTAMYLCATSSPGYGYTFGSGTRLTVV.

This clone was observed at least ten times. V and J are TRBV11-2 and TRBJ2-3; D not certain. The ends were cut back, 5 bases at V and 5 bases at J, with 5 bases in the middle. Germline V gene lookup returns CDR1 SGHAT and CDR2 FQNNGV. This CDR3 region has 11 residues. CDR3 sequence: CASSPEDTQYF. The CDR3 nucleotides are TGTGCCAGCAGCCCCGAAGATACGCAGTATTTT.

CDR3 bases: TGCGCCAGCAGTCAGGGCGAGAACACTGAAGCTTTCTTT. Encoded protein: CASSQGENTEAFF. The chain is built from TRBV5-1 and TRBJ1-1; perhaps TRBD1 as D (5 bases). Per germline, CDR1 SGHRS and CDR2 YFSETQ. With 5 bases removed from V and 1 base from J, the gap between germline ends came to 9 bases. This CDR3 region has 13 residues.

The rearrangement uses TRBV5-1 and TRBJ2-3; 11 bases align to TRBD2. The CDR3 consists of 15 residues. CDR1 is SGHRS and CDR2 is YFSETQ in the germline V gene. With 4 bases clipped from V and 1 base from J, the junction kept 2 bases outside the gene matches. This chain's CDR3 is CASSPGLAGTDTQYF. In nucleotides, the CDR3 is TGCGCCAGCAGCCCGGGACTAGCGGGCACAGATACGCAGTATTTT.

On this clone itself: One base away lies a much larger clone, so this may be a sequencing read error. The chain combines TRBV9 with TRBJ2-5; tentative D call: TRBD1 (6 bases). The germline CDR1 and CDR2 sequences are SGDLS and YYNGEE. This CDR3 is 15 amino acids long. The CDR3 loop is CARSVGSGAQETQYF. The CDR3 bases are TGTGCCCGCAGCGTAGGATCAGGGGCGCAAGAGACCCAGTACTTC.

This clone showed up just a few times. This chain joins TRBV9 and TRBJ1-5; TRBD1 might be the D (5 bases). Germline CDR1 is SGDLS and CDR2 is YYNGEE. The CDR3 contains 15 residues. Trimming cost V 0 bases and J 3 bases, with 10 bases left between them. CDR3 coding DNA: TGTGCCAGCAGCGTAGATCCGGGGGACAATCAGCCCCAGCATTTT. Protein product: CASSVDPGDNQPQHF.

The chain recombines TRBV25-1 with TRBJ2-3, with no clear D. Germline V lookup: CDR1 MGHDK, CDR2 SYGVNS. V was pared by 1 base and J by 7 bases, with 3 bases between. The CDR3 runs 11 residues. CDR3 region: CASSESHTQYF. The CDR3 nucleotides read TGTGCCAGCAGTGAATCCCATACGCAGTATTTT.

This clone was picked up a small number of times. This CDR3 is also generated by other DNA sequences in the sample. The chain recombines TRBV5-6 with TRBJ2-5; D perhaps matches TRBD2 (6 bases). This CDR3 spans 13 amino acids. Germline assignment: CDR1 SGHDT and CDR2 YYEEEE. Trimming took off 0 bases at V and 5 bases at J, with 8 bases between the two ends. CDR3 sequence reads: CASSLAGVETQYF. CDR3 nucleotides: TGTGCCAGCAGCTTGGCGGGGGTCGAGACCCAGTACTTC.

The chain carries TRBV28 and TRBJ2-6; 8 nucleotides align to TRBD1. The J segment lost 2 bases and the V segment lost 4 bases, leaving 7 bases of the junction unmatched. The CDR3 runs to 17 residues. The germline gives CDR1 MDHEN, CDR2 SYDVKM. CDR3 nucleotides: TGTGCCAGCAGTTCCTGGACAGGGAGGACTGGGGCCAACGTCCTGACTTTC. This gives the protein CASSSWTGRTGANVLTF.

The table lists this clone with a few counts. The genes are TRBV4-3 and TRBJ1-2, with 8 bases lining up with TRBD1. The CDR3 covers 15 residues. Germline V lookup: CDR1 LGHNA, CDR2 YSLEER. The trim removed 1 base at V and 3 bases at J, leaving 4 bases unmatched. CDR3 sequence: CASSQGTGKYYGYTF. The CDR3 nucleotides are TGCGCCAGCAGCCAAGGGACAGGGAAGTACTATGGCTACACCTTC.

The chain carries TRBV5-1 and TRBJ1-4; D call uncertain. The length of the CDR3 is 15 residues. Germline assignment: CDR1 SGHRS and CDR2 YFSETQ. Trimming removed 6 bases at V and 3 bases at J, with 15 bases between. The CDR3 nucleotides read TGCGCCAGCACCCTTAGGGCAGGAGCTAATGAAAAACTGTTTTTT. Protein: CASTLRAGANEKLFF.

This chain connects TRBV4-3 to TRBJ2-4; D not certain. The CDR3 consists of 16 residues. V was shortened by 0 bases and J by 3 bases, with 12 bases between the two germline ends. CDR1 and CDR2 from the germline V gene are LGHNA and YSLEER. For the CDR3, the DNA is TGCGCCAGCAGCCAAGATTCCGGAGTCGGCAAAAACATTCAGTACTTC. The encoded protein is CASSQDSGVGKNIQYF.

Only one count was recorded for this clone. J is TRBJ1-1 and V is TRBV7-3, with unresolved D. This CDR3 is built from 11 residues. Germline CDR1 is SGHTA and CDR2 is FQGTGA. Trimming took 5 bases from V and 3 from J, leaving 4 bases between them. In DNA, the CDR3 is TGTGCCAGCAGCAGGGACACTGAAGCTTTCTTT. It codes for CASSRDTEAFF.

This clone appeared a few times. The rearrangement joins TRBV14 to TRBJ2-1, with 7 bases aligning to TRBD2. CDR1 SGHDN and CDR2 FVKESK come from the germline V gene. The CDR3 is 17 amino acids. Trimming cost V 0 bases and J 4 bases; bases outside gene matches: 9. CDR3 nucleotide sequence: TGTGCCAGCAGCCAAGAAGACCGCGGGGGACCTTACAATGAGCAGTTCTTC. Amino acids: CASSQEDRGGPYNEQFF.

This clone has a count of ten or more. The sample contains more than one DNA sequence encoding this CDR3. This chain links TRBV9 with TRBJ1-2; D is undetermined. Trimming pared 3 bases from V and 5 bases from J, leaving 17 bases between. From germline, CDR1 is SGDLS and CDR2 YYNGEE. This CDR3 is 15 amino acids long. The CDR3: CASSAEGRGWYGYTF. CDR3 in DNA: TGTGCCAGCAGCGCAGAGGGTCGGGGTTGGTATGGCTACACCTTC.

Only a few counts were recorded for this clone. This sequence joins TRBV27 and TRBJ2-7; D not certain. Per the germline V gene, CDR1 is MNHEY and CDR2 is SMNVEV (reference sequence). The V and J ends lost 3 bases and 0 bases respectively, with 12 bases between them. The CDR3 sequence is 15 residues long. CDR3 residues: CASSFLGRTSYEQYF. In DNA, the CDR3 is TGTGCCAGCAGTTTTCTTGGCCGGACCTCCTACGAGCAGTACTTC.

The gene calls are TRBV2 and TRBJ1-6; a possible D gene is TRBD1 (5 bases). The CDR3 has 13 amino acids. In germline, CDR1 is SNHLY, CDR2 FYNNEI. The V and J ends lost 3 bases and 7 bases respectively, with 7 bases between them. Here the CDR3 DNA reads TGTGCCAGCAGTGACAACAGGAATTCACCCCTCCACTTT. Its translation: CASSDNRNSPLHF.

There are a few counts of this clone. The chain has TRBV10-1 and TRBJ1-2; 8 bases are shared with TRBD1. CDR1 is WNHNN and CDR2 is SYGVQD in the germline V gene (reference sequence). Trimming at V came to 7 bases and at J to 5 bases, leaving 6 bases not matched to a gene. This CDR3 has 13 amino acids. The CDR3 reads CASNGDRTYGYTF. CDR3 nucleotides: TGCGCCAGCAATGGGGACAGGACTTATGGCTACACCTTC.

This clone has at least ten counts. The J gene is TRBJ2-7, the V gene TRBV11-2; tentatively, D is TRBD1 or TRBD2 (5 bases each). CDR1 SGHAT and CDR2 FQNNGV come from the germline V gene. V shed 10 bases and J shed 5 bases, with 21 bases lying between them. The CDR3 is 14 residues long. This CDR3 reads CATGERGVIHEQYF. CDR3 sequence (DNA): TGTGCCACCGGCGAGAGAGGGGTCATCCACGAGCAGTACTTC.

The V gene is TRBV7-9, the J gene TRBJ2-2; D gene unclear. CDR3 length: 12 residues. Germline CDR1 is SEHNR and CDR2 is FQNEAQ (reference sequence). Trimming shortened V by 1 base and J by 5 bases, and 2 bases separated the two germline ends. In nucleotides, the CDR3 is TGTGCCAGCAGCTTAGAAACCGGGGAGCTGTTTTTT. Translated: CASSLETGELFF. Complete variable domain (other parts from reference TRBV7-9 and TRBJ2-2): DTGVSQNPRHKITKRGQNVTFRCDPISEHNRLYWYRQTLGQGPEFLTYFQNEAQLEKSRLLSDRFSAERPKGSFSTLEIQRTEQGDSAMYLCASSLETGELFFGEGSRLTVL.

There are many counts of this clone. This rearrangement joins TRBV10-3 to TRBJ2-1, with a tentative D call TRBD2 (6 bases). The ends were cut back, 8 bases at V and 9 bases at J, with 17 bases in the middle. CDR3 length: 13 amino acids. In germline, CDR1 is ENHRY, CDR2 SYGVKD. As DNA, the CDR3 is TGTGCCATCTCACTAGCCCAATGGGGTGAGCAGTTCTTC. Protein product: CAISLAQWGEQFF.

Only a few counts were recorded for this clone. The chain carries TRBV9 and TRBJ2-7; 10 bases match TRBD2. V shed 0 bases and J 7 bases; nucleotides not matched to a gene: 7. This CDR3 contains 15 residues. Germline V gene sequence: CDR1 SGDLS, CDR2 YYNGEE. The CDR3 nucleotides are TGTGCCAGCAGCGTAGCCCCACTAGCGGGGAGTGAGCAGTACTTC. This gives the protein CASSVAPLAGSEQYF.

This clone was detected a few times. The chain couples TRBV7-9 to TRBJ2-1, with D uncertain. Trimming took off 2 bases at V and 0 bases at J, with 11 bases between the two ends. Germline V gene sequence: CDR1 SEHNR, CDR2 FQNEAQ (reference sequence). The CDR3 covers 16 residues. The CDR3 coding sequence is TGTGCCAGCAGCTTACCCAGGACGAGCTCCTACAATGAGCAGTTCTTC. This gives the protein CASSLPRTSSYNEQFF.